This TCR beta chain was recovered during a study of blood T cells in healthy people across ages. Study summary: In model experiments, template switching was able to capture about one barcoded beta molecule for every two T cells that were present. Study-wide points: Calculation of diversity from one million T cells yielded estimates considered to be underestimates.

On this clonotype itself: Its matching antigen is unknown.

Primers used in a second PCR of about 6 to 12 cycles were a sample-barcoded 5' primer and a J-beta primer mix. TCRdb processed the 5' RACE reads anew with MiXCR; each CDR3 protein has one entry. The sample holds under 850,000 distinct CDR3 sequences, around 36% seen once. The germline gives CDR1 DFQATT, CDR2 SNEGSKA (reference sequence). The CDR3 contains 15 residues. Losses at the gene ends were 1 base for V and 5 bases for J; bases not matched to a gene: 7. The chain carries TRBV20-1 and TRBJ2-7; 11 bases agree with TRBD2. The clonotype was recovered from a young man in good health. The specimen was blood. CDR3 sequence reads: CSARALLAGGHEQYF. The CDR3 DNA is TGCAGTGCTAGAGCGCTGCTAGCGGGGGGTCACGAGCAGTACTTC.